This T cell receptor beta chain was recorded in a study of blood T cell repertoires in COVID-19. Study in general: Material from acute and convalescent COVID-19 was sourced from the United States, Italy and Spain. PBMCs, B-cell-depleted T cells, or T cells provided the cDNA or gDNA that made up the material.

Germline V gene sequence: CDR1 LGHDT, CDR2 YNNKEL (reference sequence). This CDR3 region has 12 residues. The germline V and J ends were trimmed by 1 base and 4 bases, with 2 bases remaining between them. As processed by the authors: Amplification with reference gene primers provided the estimates of nucleated cell counts. Clones were read by immunoSEQ multiplex PCR, and TCRdb kept only the in-frame ones, dropping some. D and trimming were read from the DNA, whereas the V and J calls and clone size are those reported in that table. The sample lists tens of thousands of clones; around 88% were seen once.

The sequence was obtained from a woman in her seventies with acute or convalescent COVID-19. The chain carries TRBV3-1 (or the pseudogene TRBV3-2) and TRBJ1-5; D call uncertain. Sequencing was carried out using peripheral blood. CDR3 loop: CASSQANQPQHF. The CDR3 nucleotides are TGTGCCAGCAGCCAAGCTAATCAGCCCCAGCATTTT.